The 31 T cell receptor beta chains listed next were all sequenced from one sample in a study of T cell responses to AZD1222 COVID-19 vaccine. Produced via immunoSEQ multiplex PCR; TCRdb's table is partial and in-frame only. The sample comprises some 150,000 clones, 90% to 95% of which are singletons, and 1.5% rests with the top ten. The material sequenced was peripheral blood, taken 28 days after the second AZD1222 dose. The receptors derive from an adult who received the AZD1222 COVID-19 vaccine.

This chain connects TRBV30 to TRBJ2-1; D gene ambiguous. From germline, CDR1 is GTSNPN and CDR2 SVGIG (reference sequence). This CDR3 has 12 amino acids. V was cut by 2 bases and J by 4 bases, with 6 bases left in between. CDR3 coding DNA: TGTGCCTGGAGTCGAAGATACAATGAGCAGTTCTTC. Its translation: CAWSRRYNEQFF.

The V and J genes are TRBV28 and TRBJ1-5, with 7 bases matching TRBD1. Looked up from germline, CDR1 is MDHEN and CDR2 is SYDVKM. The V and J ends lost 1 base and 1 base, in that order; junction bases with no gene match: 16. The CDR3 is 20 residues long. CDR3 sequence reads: CASSLFKGVSDRSSNQPQHF. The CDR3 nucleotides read TGTGCCAGCAGTTTATTTAAGGGGGTGTCGGACAGGTCGAGCAATCAGCCCCAGCATTTT.

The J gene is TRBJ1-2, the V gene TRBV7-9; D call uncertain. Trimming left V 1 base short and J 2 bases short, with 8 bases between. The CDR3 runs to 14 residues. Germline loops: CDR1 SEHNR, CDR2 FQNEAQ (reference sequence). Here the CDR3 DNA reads TGTGCCAGCAGCTTAGAAGGACTGAACTATGGCTACACCTTC. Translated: CASSLEGLNYGYTF.

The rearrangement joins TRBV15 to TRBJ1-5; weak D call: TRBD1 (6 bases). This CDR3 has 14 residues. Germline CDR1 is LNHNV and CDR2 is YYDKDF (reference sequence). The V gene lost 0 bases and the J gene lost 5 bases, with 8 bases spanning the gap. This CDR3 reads CATSRDKGDQPQHF. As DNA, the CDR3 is TGTGCCACCAGCAGAGATAAGGGGGATCAGCCCCAGCATTTT.

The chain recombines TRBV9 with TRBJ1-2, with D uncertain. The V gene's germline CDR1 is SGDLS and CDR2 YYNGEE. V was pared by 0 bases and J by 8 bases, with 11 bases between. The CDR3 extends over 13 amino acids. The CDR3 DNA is TGTGCCAGCAGCGTAGAGTACGGGCTGGGCTACACCTTC. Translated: CASSVEYGLGYTF.

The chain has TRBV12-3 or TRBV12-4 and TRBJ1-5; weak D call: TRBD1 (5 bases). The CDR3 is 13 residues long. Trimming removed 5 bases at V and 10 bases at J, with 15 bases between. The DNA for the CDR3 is TGTGCCAGCAGTCCCTACCAGGGTTCACCCCAGCATTTT. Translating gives CASSPYQGSPQHF.

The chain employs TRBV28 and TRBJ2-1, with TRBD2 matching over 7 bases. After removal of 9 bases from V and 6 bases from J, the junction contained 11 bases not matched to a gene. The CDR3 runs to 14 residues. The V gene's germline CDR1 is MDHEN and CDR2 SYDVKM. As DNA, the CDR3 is TGTGCCAGTTGTCGGGGGGACTTCCCCAATGAGCAGTTCTTC. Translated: CASCRGDFPNEQFF.

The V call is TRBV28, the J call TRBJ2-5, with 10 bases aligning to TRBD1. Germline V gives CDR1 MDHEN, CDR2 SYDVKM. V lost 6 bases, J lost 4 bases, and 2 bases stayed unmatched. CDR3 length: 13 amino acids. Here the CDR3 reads CASSRDRGETQYF. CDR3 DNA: TGTGCCAGCAGCCGGGACAGGGGAGAGACCCAGTACTTC.

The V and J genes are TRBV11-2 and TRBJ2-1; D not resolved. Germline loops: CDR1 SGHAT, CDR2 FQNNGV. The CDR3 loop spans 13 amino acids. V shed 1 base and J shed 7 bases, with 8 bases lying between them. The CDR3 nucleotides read TGTGCCAGCAGCTTAGTGGAACCGAATGAGCAGTTCTTC. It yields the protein CASSLVEPNEQFF. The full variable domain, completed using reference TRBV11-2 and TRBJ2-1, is EAGVAQSPRYKIIEKRQSVAFWCNPISGHATLYWYQQILGQGPKLLIQFQNNGVVDDSQLPKDRFSAERLKGVDSTLKIQPAKLEDSAVYLCASSLVEPNEQFFGPGTRLTVL.

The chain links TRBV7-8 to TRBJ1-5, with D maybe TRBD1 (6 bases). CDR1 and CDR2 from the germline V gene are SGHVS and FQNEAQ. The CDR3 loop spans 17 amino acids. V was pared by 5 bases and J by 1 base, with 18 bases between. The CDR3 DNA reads TGTGCCAGCAGCCCCAGAGGGGGGGCTTTAAGCAATCAGCCCCAGCATTTT. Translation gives CASSPRGGALSNQPQHF.

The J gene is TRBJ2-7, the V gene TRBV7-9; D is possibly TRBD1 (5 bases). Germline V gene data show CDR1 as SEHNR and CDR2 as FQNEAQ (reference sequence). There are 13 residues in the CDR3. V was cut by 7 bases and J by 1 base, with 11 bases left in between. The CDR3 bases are TGTGCCAGCACCACCGACAGTTCCTACGAGCAGTACTTC. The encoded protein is CASTTDSSYEQYF.

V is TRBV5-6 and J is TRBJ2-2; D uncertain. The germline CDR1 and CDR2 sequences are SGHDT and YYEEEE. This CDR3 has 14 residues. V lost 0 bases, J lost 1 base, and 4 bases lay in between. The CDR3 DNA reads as TGTGCCAGCAGCTTGGTAGGGAACACCGGGGAGCTGTTTTTT. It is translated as CASSLVGNTGELFF.

In nucleotides, the CDR3 is TGTGCCAGCAGTGAAGGGGCAGGAAAAAATTCACCCCTCCACTTT. As protein: CASSEGAGKNSPLHF. The V gene is TRBV2, the J gene TRBJ1-6, with D unclear. With 1 base removed from V and 7 bases from J, the gap between germline ends came to 11 bases. The germline CDR1 and CDR2 sequences are SNHLY and FYNNEI. The CDR3 length is 15 residues.

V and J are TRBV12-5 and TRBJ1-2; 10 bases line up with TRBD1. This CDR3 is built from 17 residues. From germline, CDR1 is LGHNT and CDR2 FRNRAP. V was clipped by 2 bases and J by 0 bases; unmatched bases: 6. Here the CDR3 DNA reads TGTGCTAGTGGTTTGCGCCTAGGACAGGGGGCTAACTATGGCTACACCTTC. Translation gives CASGLRLGQGANYGYTF.

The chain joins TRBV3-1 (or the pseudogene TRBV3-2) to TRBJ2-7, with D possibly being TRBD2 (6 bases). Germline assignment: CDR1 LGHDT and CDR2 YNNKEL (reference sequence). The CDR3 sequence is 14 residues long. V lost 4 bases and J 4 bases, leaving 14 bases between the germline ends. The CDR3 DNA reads TGTGCCAGCAGCCCGGGGGTAGCGGAGTACGAGCAGTACTTC. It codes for CASSPGVAEYEQYF.

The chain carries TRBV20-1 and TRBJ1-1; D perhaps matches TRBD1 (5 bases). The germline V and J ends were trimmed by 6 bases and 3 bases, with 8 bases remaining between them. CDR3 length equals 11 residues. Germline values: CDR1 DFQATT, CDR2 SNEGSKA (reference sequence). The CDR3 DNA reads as TGCAGTGCGAGGGGCTACACTGAAGCTTTCTTT. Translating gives CSARGYTEAFF.

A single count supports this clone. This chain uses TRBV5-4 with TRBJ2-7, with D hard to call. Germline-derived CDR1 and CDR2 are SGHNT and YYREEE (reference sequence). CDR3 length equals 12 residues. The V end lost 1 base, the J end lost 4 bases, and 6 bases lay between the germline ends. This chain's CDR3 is CASSLSGYEQYF. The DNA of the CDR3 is TGTGCCAGCAGCTTGTCAGGATACGAGCAGTACTTC.

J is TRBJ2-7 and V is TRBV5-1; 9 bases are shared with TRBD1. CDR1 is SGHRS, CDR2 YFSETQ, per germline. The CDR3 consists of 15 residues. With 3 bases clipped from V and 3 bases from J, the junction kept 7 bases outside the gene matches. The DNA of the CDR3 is TGCGCCAGCAGCTGGGGACAGGGAGGCGGCTACGAGCAGTACTTC. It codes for CASSWGQGGGYEQYF.

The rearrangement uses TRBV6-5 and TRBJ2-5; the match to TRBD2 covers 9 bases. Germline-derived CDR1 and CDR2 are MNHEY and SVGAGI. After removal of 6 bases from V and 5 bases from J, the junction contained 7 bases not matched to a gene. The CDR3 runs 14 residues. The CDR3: CASRRSGSYETQYF. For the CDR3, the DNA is TGTGCCAGCAGACGTAGCGGGAGTTACGAGACCCAGTACTTC.

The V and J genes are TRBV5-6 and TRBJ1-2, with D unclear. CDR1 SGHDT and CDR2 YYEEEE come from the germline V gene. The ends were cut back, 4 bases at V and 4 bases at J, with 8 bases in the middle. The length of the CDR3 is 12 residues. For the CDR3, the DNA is TGTGCCAGCAGCACCCTGCTCTATGGCTACACCTTC. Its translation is CASSTLLYGYTF.

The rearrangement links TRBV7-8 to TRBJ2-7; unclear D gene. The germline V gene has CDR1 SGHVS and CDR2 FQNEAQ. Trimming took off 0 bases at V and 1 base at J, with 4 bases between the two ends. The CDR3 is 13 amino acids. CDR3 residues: CASSLAGSYEQYF. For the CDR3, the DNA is TGTGCCAGCAGCTTAGCGGGGTCCTACGAGCAGTACTTC.

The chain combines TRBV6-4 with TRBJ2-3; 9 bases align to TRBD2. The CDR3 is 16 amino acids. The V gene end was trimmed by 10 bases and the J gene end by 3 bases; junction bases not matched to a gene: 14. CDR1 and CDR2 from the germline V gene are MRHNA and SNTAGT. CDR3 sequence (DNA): TGTGCCACCTCCCGAGGCGGGGGGGCATCAACAGATACGCAGTATTTT. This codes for CATSRGGGASTDTQYF.

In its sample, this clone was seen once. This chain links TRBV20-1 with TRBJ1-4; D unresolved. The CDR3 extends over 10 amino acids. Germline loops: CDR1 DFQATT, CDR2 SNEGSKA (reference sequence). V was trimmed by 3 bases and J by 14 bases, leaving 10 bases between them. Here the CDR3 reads CSARDDILFF. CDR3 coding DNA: TGCAGTGCTAGGGACGACATTCTGTTTTTT.

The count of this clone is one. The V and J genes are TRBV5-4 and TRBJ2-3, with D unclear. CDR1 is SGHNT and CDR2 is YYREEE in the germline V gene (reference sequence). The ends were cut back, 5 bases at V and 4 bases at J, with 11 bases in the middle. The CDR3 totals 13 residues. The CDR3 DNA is TGTGCCAGCAGGCCATGGAACGCAGATACGCAGTATTTT. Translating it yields CASRPWNADTQYF.

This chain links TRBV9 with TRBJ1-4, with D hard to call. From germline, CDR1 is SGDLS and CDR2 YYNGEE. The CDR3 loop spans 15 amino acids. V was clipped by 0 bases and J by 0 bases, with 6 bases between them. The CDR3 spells CASSVGRATNEKLFF. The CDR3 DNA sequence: TGTGCCAGCAGCGTAGGTCGTGCAACTAATGAAAAACTGTTTTTT.

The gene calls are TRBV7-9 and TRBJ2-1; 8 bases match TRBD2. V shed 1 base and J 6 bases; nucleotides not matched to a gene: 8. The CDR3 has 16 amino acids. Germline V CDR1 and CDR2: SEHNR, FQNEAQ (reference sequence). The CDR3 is CASSLVDGRARNEQFF. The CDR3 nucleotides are TGTGCCAGCAGCTTAGTCGACGGGAGGGCCCGCAATGAGCAGTTCTTC.

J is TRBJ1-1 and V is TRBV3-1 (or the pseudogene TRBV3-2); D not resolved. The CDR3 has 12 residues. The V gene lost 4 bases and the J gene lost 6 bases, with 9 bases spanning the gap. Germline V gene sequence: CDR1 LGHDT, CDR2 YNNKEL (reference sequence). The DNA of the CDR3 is TGTGCCAGCAGCCGAGGCGTCTCTGAAGCTTTCTTT. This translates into CASSRGVSEAFF.

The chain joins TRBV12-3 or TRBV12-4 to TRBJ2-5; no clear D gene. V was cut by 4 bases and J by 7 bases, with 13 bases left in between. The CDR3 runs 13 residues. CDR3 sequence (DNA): TGTGCCAGCAGTTCGGTCTATACCGGGACCCAGTACTTC. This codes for CASSSVYTGTQYF.

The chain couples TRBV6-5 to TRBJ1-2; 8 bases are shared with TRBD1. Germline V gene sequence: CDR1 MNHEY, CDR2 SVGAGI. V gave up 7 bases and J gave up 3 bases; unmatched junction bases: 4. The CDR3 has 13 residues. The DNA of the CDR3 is TGTGCCAGCAAAGGACAGGGAGACTATGGCTACACCTTC. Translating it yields CASKGQGDYGYTF.

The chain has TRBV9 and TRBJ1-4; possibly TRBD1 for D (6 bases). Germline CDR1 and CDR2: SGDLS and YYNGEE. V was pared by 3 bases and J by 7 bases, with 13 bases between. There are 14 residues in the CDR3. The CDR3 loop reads CASSEGAGVEKLFF. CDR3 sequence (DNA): TGTGCCAGCAGCGAGGGCGCAGGGGTTGAAAAACTGTTTTTT.

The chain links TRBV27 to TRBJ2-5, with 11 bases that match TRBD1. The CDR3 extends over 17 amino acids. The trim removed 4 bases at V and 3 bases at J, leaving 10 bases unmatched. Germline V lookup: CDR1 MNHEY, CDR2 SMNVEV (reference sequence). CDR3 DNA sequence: TGTGCCAGCAGTTCGTACAGGCCGGGACAGGGGGAAGAGACCCAGTACTTC. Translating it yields CASSSYRPGQGEETQYF.